These T cell receptor beta chains were read from a single sample in a study of metastatic and nonmetastatic thyroid tumors. With MiXCR, TCRdb called clones anew from the PCR reads. Here the sample spans tens of thousands of clones, about a sixth being singletons. Sequencing was carried out using blood. These receptors all stem from a female donor with papillary thyroid cancer or a benign thyroid nodule (not recorded which). Some clones in this sample may be carry-over from other donors' samples. CDR3s leave out the opening cysteine and the closing phenylalanine or tryptophan. The size of a clone is reported for some rows only, either as once, few or many, or as a class for expanded clones.

J gene	clone size	V gene	CDR3 protein
TRBJ1-5	-	TRBV19	ATSDRENQPQH
TRBJ2-1	many	TRBV12-3/TRBV12-4	ASSFIAINEQF
TRBJ1-6	-	TRBV20-1	SARRDIYNSPLH
TRBJ1-1	many	TRBV12-3/TRBV12-4	ASSFGDTEAF
TRBJ1-3	many	TRBV11-1	ASSPALDGTGNTIY
TRBJ1-3	many	TRBV6-1	ASRQGREPGNTIY
TRBJ1-3	many	TRBV5-1	ASSSTGQGAGNTIY
TRBJ1-1	-	TRBV6-1	ASSEPGQWATEAF
TRBJ1-1	many	TRBV28	ASSFALNTEAF
TRBJ1-1	few	TRBV28	ASSNLLIEAF
TRBJ1-1	many	TRBV6-5	ASSYSTDSERTAF
TRBJ2-7	-	TRBV12-3/TRBV12-4	AITLDGVYEQY
TRBJ2-3	many	TRBV5-1	ASSFSRSTDTQY
TRBJ1-3	-	TRBV19	ASSIDLSGNTIY
TRBJ1-6	many	TRBV3-1	ASSRDVTLH
TRBJ1-5	-	TRBV20-1	SARAVQGGANQPQH
TRBJ2-3	-	TRBV11-2	ASSPSRFVGADTQY
TRBJ1-2	-	TRBV6-2/TRBV6-3	ASSYSGGTWTGTNYGYT
TRBJ2-1	medium-sized	TRBV28	ASSRGASGGISYNEQF
TRBJ1-5	-	TRBV10-3	AISAAGGTRYSNQPQH
TRBJ2-1	many	TRBV20-1	SARDPPREVLYNEQF
TRBJ2-7	many	TRBV9	ASSVDGLAGNYEQY
TRBJ2-3	few	TRBV11-1	ASSPYSLSGVTDTQY
TRBJ2-5	many	TRBV6-4	ASSDSRPGRLDFETQY
TRBJ1-2	many	TRBV5-4	ASSLEPDQTYYT
TRBJ2-7	many	TRBV30	AWSPSKEQY
TRBJ2-6	many	TRBV19	ATLSGANVLT
TRBJ2-7	-	TRBV4-1	ASSLRVTSGSYEQY